The 31 T cell receptor beta chains reported below all come from one sample, sequenced in a study of cytomegalovirus exposure and HLA in healthy donors. A multiplex PCR was run with 60 Vbeta primers and 13 Jbeta primers. Only in-frame clones appear in the TCRdb table, and some are missing; sequencing was by immunoSEQ multiplex PCR. The sample comprises around 71,000 clones, roughly two thirds of which are singletons, and 14% rests with the top ten. Material: PBMCs. These receptors originate from a male donor in good health and CMV-seropositive.

Only one count was recorded for this clone. J is TRBJ1-1 and V is TRBV5-5; D possibly corresponds to TRBD1 (6 bases). CDR3 length: 18 amino acids. Germline CDR1 SGHKS, CDR2 YYEKEE (reference sequence). Trimming removed 0 bases at V and 3 bases at J, with 21 bases between. In DNA form, the CDR3 reads TGTGCCAGCAGCTTGGCCTTACGGGGGGGGCGAAGGGACACTGAAGCTTTCTTT. Protein sequence: CASSLALRGGRRDTEAFF. Variable domain in full (rest from reference TRBV5-5 and TRBJ1-1): DAGVTQSPTHLIKTRGQQVTLRCSPISGHKSVSWYQQVLGQGPQFIFQYYEKEERGRGNFPDRFSARQFPNYSSELNVNALLLGDSALYLCASSLALRGGRRDTEAFFGQGTRLTVV.

The rearrangement uses TRBV7-3 and TRBJ2-3, with 10 bases that match TRBD2. The junction had 21 bases not matched to a gene; V was cut back by 2 bases and J by 4 bases. The CDR3 contains 21 residues. Per germline, CDR1 SGHTA and CDR2 FQGTGA. CDR3 in DNA: TGTGCCAGCAGCTTAGTTCCTGGTGTATCGTCCAGCGGGAGGGTTGCAGATACGCAGTATTTT. As protein: CASSLVPGVSSSGRVADTQYF.

The chain links TRBV7-4 to TRBJ2-7, with D perhaps matching TRBD1 (5 bases). The germline gives CDR1 SGHVT, CDR2 SQSDAQ. V was pared by 1 base and J by 3 bases, with 10 bases between. The CDR3 loop spans 14 amino acids. The CDR3 DNA follows: TGTGCCAGCAGCTTAGTACCAGGGCACTACGAGCAGTACTTC. Translation gives CASSLVPGHYEQYF.

The sample holds one count of this clone. The chain carries TRBV18 and TRBJ1-3; 7 positions agree with TRBD1. Looked up from germline, CDR1 is KGHSH and CDR2 is LQKENI. The V gene end was trimmed by 2 bases and the J gene end by 4 bases; junction bases not matched to a gene: 5. This CDR3 spans 15 amino acids. The CDR3 coding sequence is TGTGCCAGCTCACCAGGACAGGCAAACGGAAACACCATATATTTT. Translating it yields CASSPGQANGNTIYF.

V and J are TRBV29-1 and TRBJ1-4; possibly TRBD1 for D (5 bases). The CDR3 runs to 15 residues. Germline V gene lookup returns CDR1 SQVTM and CDR2 ANQGSEA. V gave up 4 bases and J gave up 1 base, with 13 bases separating them. CDR3 in DNA: TGCAGCGTTGCTGACCTGGGGGGAACTAATGAAAAACTGTTTTTT. It yields the protein CSVADLGGTNEKLFF.

The chain is built from TRBV4-2 and TRBJ2-3, with D unresolved. Germline loops: CDR1 LGHNA, CDR2 YNFKEQ. The CDR3 length is 13 residues. The V end lost 4 bases, the J end lost 6 bases, and 11 bases lay between the germline ends. CDR3 DNA: TGTGCCAGCAGCCTCCCAGCCGGGGATACGCAGTATTTT. It specifies CASSLPAGDTQYF.

The chain carries TRBV6-5 and TRBJ1-5; D is undetermined. The CDR3 consists of 12 residues. Per germline, CDR1 MNHEY and CDR2 SVGAGI. V gave up 5 bases and J gave up 3 bases, with 5 bases separating them. The CDR3 region is CASSAPNQPQHF. DNA of the CDR3: TGTGCCAGCAGTGCGCCCAATCAGCCCCAGCATTTT.

This clone was observed once. V and J are TRBV18 and TRBJ1-5; 8 nucleotides match TRBD1. The CDR3 spans 16 residues. V lost 3 bases, J lost 6 bases, and 10 bases stayed unmatched. Germline values: CDR1 KGHSH, CDR2 LQKENI. CDR3 nucleotides: TGTGCCAGCTCACCTACGGCAGGGGGCCGCAGTCAGCCCCAGCATTTT. This gives the protein CASSPTAGGRSQPQHF.

The V call is TRBV29-1, the J call TRBJ1-5; D is uncertain. Trimming removed 4 bases at V and 2 bases at J, with 9 bases between. This CDR3 region has 13 residues. Germline CDR1 reads SQVTM; CDR2 reads ANQGSEA. Here the CDR3 reads CSVGEGGNQPQHF. CDR3 coding DNA: TGCAGCGTTGGGGAGGGTGGCAATCAGCCCCAGCATTTT.

This clone was seen more than once but under ten times. In nucleotides, the CDR3 is TGCGCCAGCAGCTTAGGGACAGCCTCCGGGGAGCTGTTTTTT. It encodes CASSLGTASGELFF. V usage is TRBV5-1 and J usage is TRBJ2-2; 7 positions match TRBD1. This CDR3 contains 14 residues. In germline, CDR1 is SGHRS, CDR2 YFSETQ. The junction had 4 bases not matched to a gene; V was cut back by 2 bases and J by 6 bases.

The table lists this clone with a few counts. The chain is built from TRBV21-1 and TRBJ2-1; whether TRBD1, the table's D call, matches the DNA was not checked. TRBV21-1 is assigned pseudogene status. The CDR3 has 17 amino acids. The CDR3 coding sequence is TGTGCCAGCAGCAAATTGGTGGACAGGGACCACTACAATGAGCAGTTCTTC. Its translation is CASSKLVDRDHYNEQFF.

The chain carries TRBV29-1 and TRBJ1-1, with no clear D. The CDR3 loop spans 13 amino acids. Germline loops: CDR1 SQVTM, CDR2 ANQGSEA. V lost 7 bases and J 5 bases, leaving 17 bases between the germline ends. CDR3 sequence (DNA): TGCAGCGCATCGGGGTTGGGAAAAACTGAAGCTTTCTTT. It specifies CSASGLGKTEAFF.

This clone was seen a handful of times. J is TRBJ1-4 and V is TRBV5-4; 7 nucleotides agree with TRBD1. Per the germline V gene, CDR1 is SGHNT and CDR2 is YYREEE (reference sequence). Germline trimming cut 3 bases from V and 3 bases from J; bases unmatched to any gene: 8. This CDR3 is built from 16 residues. The CDR3 coding sequence is TGTGCCAGCAGCTATAGACAGGGAGGATCTAATGAAAAACTGTTTTTT. Protein sequence: CASSYRQGGSNEKLFF. The whole variable domain, filled in from reference TRBV5-4 and TRBJ1-4, reads ETGVTQSPTHLIKTRGQQVTLRCSSQSGHNTVSWYQQALGQGPQFIFQYYREEENGRGNFPPRFSGLQFPNYSSELNVNALELDDSALYLCASSYRQGGSNEKLFFGSGTQLSVL.

This chain links TRBV10-2 with TRBJ1-2; maybe TRBD1 (5 bases). In germline, CDR1 is WSHSY, CDR2 SAAADI. The CDR3 has 12 residues. The germline V and J ends were trimmed by 3 bases and 7 bases, with 9 bases remaining between them. The DNA for the CDR3 is TGCGCCAGCAGTGATTGGGGCAGTGGCTACACCTTC. Its translation is CASSDWGSGYTF.

The chain combines TRBV5-1 with TRBJ2-3; D might be TRBD1 (6 bases). This CDR3 has 11 amino acids. The germline V and J ends were trimmed by 3 bases and 10 bases, with 9 bases remaining between them. The germline V gene encodes CDR1 SGHRS and CDR2 YFSETQ. The CDR3 loop is CASSSDSAQYF. The CDR3 DNA follows: TGCGCCAGCAGCTCGGACAGTGCGCAGTATTTT.

This clone appeared once. The chain has TRBV5-1 and TRBJ2-7; 7 bases agree with TRBD1. This CDR3 has 14 amino acids. CDR1 and CDR2 from the germline V gene are SGHRS and YFSETQ. With V trimmed by 2 bases and J by 6 bases, 8 bases remained unmatched. The CDR3 DNA follows: TGCGCCAGCAGCTTAAAATGGACAGGCAGCGAGCAGTACTTC. Encoded protein: CASSLKWTGSEQYF.

CDR3 coding DNA: TGTGCCAGCAGTTTAGGGGCAGGGATAAACACTGAAGCTTTCTTT. Translated: CASSLGAGINTEAFF. The V call is TRBV27, the J call TRBJ1-1; D is perhaps TRBD1 (5 bases). Germline V gene lookup returns CDR1 MNHEY and CDR2 SMNVEV (reference sequence). Trimming stripped 2 bases from V and 2 bases from J, with 12 bases between. This CDR3 is built from 15 residues.

This clone was seen more than once but under ten times. The chain uses TRBV7-2 and TRBJ2-2; 7 bases match TRBD2. The CDR3 sequence is 14 residues long. CDR1 SGHTA and CDR2 FQGNSA come from the germline V gene. J was trimmed by 7 bases and V by 1 base; bases with no gene match: 3. The chain's CDR3 is CASSLEWGGGELFF. The CDR3 nucleotides are TGTGCCAGCAGCTTAGAATGGGGGGGCGGGGAGCTGTTTTTT. Variable domain in full (rest from reference TRBV7-2 and TRBJ2-2): GAGVSQSPSNKVTEKGKDVELRCDPISGHTALYWYRQSLGQGLEFLIYFQGNSAPDKSGLPSDRFSAERTGGSVSTLTIQRTQQEDSAVYLCASSLEWGGGELFFGEGSRLTVL.

This clone was observed a few times. The chain employs TRBV7-2 and TRBJ1-1, with D possibly TRBD1 on 5 matching bases. The germline V and J ends were trimmed by 6 bases and 5 bases, with 16 bases remaining between them. The germline CDR1 and CDR2 sequences are SGHTA and FQGNSA. This CDR3 contains 14 residues. CDR3 amino acids: CASRQGTAGTEAFF. The CDR3, as DNA: TGTGCCAGCAGGCAAGGGACTGCTGGAACTGAAGCTTTCTTT.

The chain links TRBV11-2 to TRBJ2-2; TRBD1 might be the D (5 bases). V was cut by 1 base and J by 3 bases, with 9 bases left in between. The CDR3 covers 15 residues. Looked up from germline, CDR1 is SGHAT and CDR2 is FQNNGV. The CDR3 loop reads CASSLGGPYTGELFF. CDR3 in DNA: TGTGCCAGCAGCTTAGGGGGCCCATACACCGGGGAGCTGTTTTTT.

V usage is TRBV5-1 and J usage is TRBJ2-2, with 8 bases aligning to TRBD2. V dropped 7 bases and J dropped 6; count of bases not matched to a gene: 11. Germline-derived CDR1 and CDR2 are SGHRS and YFSETQ. CDR3 size: 15 residues. CDR3 region: CASFPGGPIPGELFF. The CDR3 DNA follows: TGCGCCAGCTTTCCGGGGGGGCCTATTCCCGGGGAGCTGTTTTTT.

With respect to this clone: A far larger clone is one base from this, pointing to a likely read error. This chain links TRBV11-2 with TRBJ1-1; TRBD1 is a possible D gene (5 bases). The length of the CDR3 is 13 residues. Germline V gives CDR1 SGHAT, CDR2 FQNNGV. V gave up 3 bases and J gave up 7 bases, with 12 bases separating them. The CDR3, as DNA: TGTGCCAGCAGCTTCCCTGGACAAGGTGAAGCTTTCTTT. Its protein product is CASSFPGQGEAFF.

This chain joins TRBV7-2 and TRBJ2-5; 9 nucleotides align to TRBD2. V lost 4 bases, J lost 6 bases, and 12 bases stayed unmatched. Germline V gives CDR1 SGHTA, CDR2 FQGNSA. CDR3 size: 16 residues. The CDR3, as DNA: TGTGCCAGCAGCTCGCAGGGGCGGGGGGGCCGAAAGACCCAGTACTTC. This encodes CASSSQGRGGRKTQYF.

The J gene is TRBJ2-7, the V gene TRBV7-9; 13 bases map to TRBD2. CDR3 size: 15 residues. Germline CDR1 is SEHNR and CDR2 is FQNEAQ (reference sequence). V gave up 5 bases and J gave up 4 bases; unmatched junction bases: 5. This CDR3 reads CASSRGTSGVYEQYF. In DNA form, the CDR3 reads TGTGCCAGCAGCCGGGGGACTAGCGGGGTGTACGAGCAGTACTTC.

This chain connects TRBV2 to TRBJ2-1, with TRBD2 as a possible D gene (7 bases). The CDR3 spans 16 residues. V lost 8 bases and J lost 2, with 19 bases in between. Germline V lookup: CDR1 SNHLY, CDR2 FYNNEI. The CDR3 DNA follows: TGTGCCAGCGGGGGGGAGGGGGGCCTCCCCTACAATGAGCAGTTCTTC. Protein sequence: CASGGEGGLPYNEQFF.

The CDR3 reads CASSPTSGISYEQYF. CDR3 DNA sequence: TGTGCCAGCAGCCCGACTAGCGGGATCTCCTACGAGCAGTACTTC. The gene calls are TRBV7-3 and TRBJ2-7, with 11 bases matching TRBD2. The CDR3 runs 15 residues. Per germline, CDR1 SGHTA and CDR2 FQGTGA. V trimming: 5 bases; J trimming: 0 bases; junction bases outside the gene matches: 3.

The V call is TRBV2, the J call TRBJ1-2; D is possibly TRBD1 (5 bases). This CDR3 region has 12 residues. Germline CDR1 and CDR2: SNHLY and FYNNEI. V gave up 6 bases and J gave up 10 bases, with 15 bases separating them. The CDR3 nucleotides are TGTGCCAGCAGGCAGGGACTTATCTTCTACACCTTC. This gives the protein CASRQGLIFYTF.

This clone was observed a few times. The chain combines TRBV2 with TRBJ2-1, with D perhaps TRBD2 (5 bases). The CDR3 totals 12 residues. V gave up 8 bases and J gave up 11 bases, with 16 bases separating them. Germline CDR1 SNHLY, CDR2 FYNNEI. Written as DNA, the CDR3 is TGTGCCAGCTCCCAAGGAGGCCAGAAGCAGTTCTTC. Protein: CASSQGGQKQFF.

The chain links TRBV6-1 to TRBJ1-1; D is perhaps TRBD1 (5 bases). Germline CDR1 is MNHNS and CDR2 is SASEGT. The CDR3 is made up of 13 amino acids. V was shortened by 0 bases and J by 10 bases, with 12 bases between the two germline ends. The CDR3 nucleotides are TGTGCCAGCAGTGAAGCCGGGCCGGGGGGAGCTTTCTTT. Residues: CASSEAGPGGAFF.

A few counts support this clone. V is TRBV5-5 and J is TRBJ1-5; 9 bases are a match to TRBD1. The junction had 7 bases not matched to a gene; V was cut back by 2 bases and J by 7 bases. Germline CDR1 is SGHKS and CDR2 is YYEKEE (reference sequence). This CDR3 comprises 15 residues. In nucleotides, the CDR3 is TGTGCCAGCAGCTTTACAGGGGGCGAGGGGCAGCCCCAGCATTTT. This sequence encodes CASSFTGGEGQPQHF.

This clone has more than one count but fewer than ten. The V gene is TRBV7-9, the J gene TRBJ2-1; D remains unclear. CDR1 SEHNR and CDR2 FQNEAQ come from the germline V gene (reference sequence). Between the trimmed V and J ends, which lost 3 bases and 5 bases, there was a span of 2 bases. The CDR3 spans 11 residues. Here the CDR3 reads CASSFNNEQFF. In DNA form, the CDR3 reads TGTGCCAGCAGCTTCAACAATGAGCAGTTCTTC.